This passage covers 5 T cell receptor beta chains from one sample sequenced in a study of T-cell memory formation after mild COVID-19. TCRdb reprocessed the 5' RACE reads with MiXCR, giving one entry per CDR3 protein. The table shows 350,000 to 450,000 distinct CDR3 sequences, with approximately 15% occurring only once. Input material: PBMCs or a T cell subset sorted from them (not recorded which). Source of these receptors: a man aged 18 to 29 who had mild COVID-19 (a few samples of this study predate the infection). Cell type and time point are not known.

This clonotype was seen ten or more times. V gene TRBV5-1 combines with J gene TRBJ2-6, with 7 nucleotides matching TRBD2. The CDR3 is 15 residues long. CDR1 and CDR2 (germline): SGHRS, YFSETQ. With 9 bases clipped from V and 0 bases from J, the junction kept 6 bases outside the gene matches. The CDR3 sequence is CATTAGPSGANVLTF. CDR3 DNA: TGCGCCACCACAGCGGGGCCCTCTGGGGCCAACGTCCTGACTTTC.

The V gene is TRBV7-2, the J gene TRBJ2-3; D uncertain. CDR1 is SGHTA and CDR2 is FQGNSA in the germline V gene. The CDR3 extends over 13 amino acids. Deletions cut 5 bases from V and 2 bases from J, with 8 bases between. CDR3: CASSPGFTDTQYF. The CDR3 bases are TGTGCCAGCAGCCCCGGATTCACAGATACGCAGTATTTT.

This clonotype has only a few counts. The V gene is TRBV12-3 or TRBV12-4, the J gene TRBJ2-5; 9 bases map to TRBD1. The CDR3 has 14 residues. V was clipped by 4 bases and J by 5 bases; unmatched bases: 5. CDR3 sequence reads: CASSYTGGGETQYF. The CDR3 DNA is TGTGCCAGCAGTTATACAGGGGGCGGGGAGACCCAGTACTTC.

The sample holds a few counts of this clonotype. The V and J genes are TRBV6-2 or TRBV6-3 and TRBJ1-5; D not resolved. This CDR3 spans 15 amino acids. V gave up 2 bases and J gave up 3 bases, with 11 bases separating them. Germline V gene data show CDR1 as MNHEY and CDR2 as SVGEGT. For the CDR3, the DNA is TGTGCCAGCAGTTACGTCGGGCGGCCCAATCAGCCCCAGCATTTT. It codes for CASSYVGRPNQPQHF.

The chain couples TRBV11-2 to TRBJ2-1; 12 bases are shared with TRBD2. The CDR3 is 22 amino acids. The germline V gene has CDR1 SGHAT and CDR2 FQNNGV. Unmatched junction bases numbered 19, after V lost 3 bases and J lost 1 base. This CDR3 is CASSFRGLSASGGARSYNEQFF. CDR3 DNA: TGTGCCAGCAGCTTCCGAGGATTATCCGCTAGCGGGGGGGCAAGATCCTACAATGAGCAGTTCTTC.